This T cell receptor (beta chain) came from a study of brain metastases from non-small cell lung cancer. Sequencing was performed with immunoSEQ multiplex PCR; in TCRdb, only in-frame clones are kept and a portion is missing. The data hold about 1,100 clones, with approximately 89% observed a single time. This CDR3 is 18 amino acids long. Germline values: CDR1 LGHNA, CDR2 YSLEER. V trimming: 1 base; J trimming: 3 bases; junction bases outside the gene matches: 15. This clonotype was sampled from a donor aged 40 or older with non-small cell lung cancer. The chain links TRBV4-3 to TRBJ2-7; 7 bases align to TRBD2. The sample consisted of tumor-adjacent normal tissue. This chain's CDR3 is CASSQGPLGRTRVYEQYF. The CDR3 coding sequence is TGCGCCAGCAGCCAAGGCCCCCTCGGGAGGACGAGGGTCTACGAGCAGTACTTC.